These 11 T cell receptor beta chains were all obtained from the same sample, sequenced in a study of T cells in Graves' hyperthyroidism and ophthalmopathy. RNA transcripts were the template for amplifying TCR beta CDR3 regions. Primed by the HTBI set, a first-round RT-PCR was run on the TCR CDR3. TCRdb re-derived calls from the multiplex PCR reads in MiXCR, one entry per CDR3 protein. The sample records some 560,000 distinct CDR3 sequences, 15% to 19% being singletons. The sample comprised blood. The source of these receptors is a woman aged 25 to 39 with Graves' hyperthyroidism.

This clonotype was detected only a few times. V usage is TRBV19 and J usage is TRBJ2-1; 8 nucleotides agree with TRBD1. Germline V lookup: CDR1 LNHDA, CDR2 SQIVND (reference sequence). This CDR3 is built from 14 residues. V lost 7 bases to trimming and J lost 7 bases; unmatched junction nucleotides: 9. Here the CDR3 reads CASTQDRDPNEQFF. The CDR3 DNA is TGTGCCAGTACGCAGGACAGGGACCCTAATGAGCAGTTCTTC.

This clonotype has just a few counts. The chain is built from TRBV14 and TRBJ2-1, with TRBD2 matching 11 bases. The V and J ends lost 5 bases and 1 base, in that order; junction bases with no gene match: 10. The CDR3 runs 18 residues. From germline, CDR1 is SGHDN and CDR2 FVKESK. CDR3 residues: CASSERTSGRPSYNEQFF. The CDR3 nucleotides read TGTGCCAGCAGCGAACGCACTAGCGGGAGACCTTCCTACAATGAGCAGTTCTTC.

The sample holds many counts of this clonotype. The chain joins TRBV3-1 to TRBJ2-2, with 7 bases matching TRBD2. V lost 2 bases, J lost 6 bases, and 12 bases stayed unmatched. The germline gives CDR1 LGHDT, CDR2 YNNKEL (reference sequence). The CDR3 spans 17 residues. Written as DNA, the CDR3 is TGTGCCAGCAGCCAACGCGGAAAGGGAGGGATTGCCGGGGAGCTGTTTTTT. It specifies CASSQRGKGGIAGELFF.

This clonotype was observed at least ten times. The chain recombines TRBV7-9 with TRBJ1-4, with 7 bases fitting TRBD1. The CDR3 extends over 14 amino acids. CDR1 SEHNR and CDR2 FQNEAQ come from the germline V gene (reference sequence). V trimming: 5 bases; J trimming: 5 bases; junction bases outside the gene matches: 5. This chain's CDR3 is CASSPGQRNEKLFF. In nucleotides, the CDR3 is TGTGCCAGCAGCCCGGGACAGAGGAATGAAAAACTGTTTTTT.

The V call is TRBV24-1, the J call TRBJ2-2, with 9 bases identical to TRBD1. Germline V gene lookup returns CDR1 KGHDR and CDR2 SFDVKD. The CDR3 has 16 amino acids. V lost 2 bases and J lost 3; bases outside the gene matches: 3. CDR3 region: CATSDSGQGYTGELFF. The CDR3 region has the DNA TGTGCCACCAGTGATTCGGGACAGGGCTACACCGGGGAGCTGTTTTTT.

The table lists this clonotype with a few counts. The rearrangement links TRBV6-2 or TRBV6-3 to TRBJ2-2; TRBD2 aligns across 13 bases. Germline-derived CDR1 and CDR2 are MNHEY and SVGEGT. J lost 0 bases, V lost 6 bases, and 4 bases had no gene match. CDR3 length: 17 amino acids. The CDR3 DNA follows: TGTGCCAGCAGCCGGACTAGCGGGAGCGCGAACACCGGGGAGCTGTTTTTT. Its translation: CASSRTSGSANTGELFF.

This clonotype came up many times. The chain uses TRBV30 and TRBJ2-7; 7 positions match TRBD2. The V gene's germline CDR1 is GTSNPN and CDR2 SVGIG (reference sequence). J was trimmed by 1 base and V by 7 bases; bases with no gene match: 10. The CDR3 is made up of 14 amino acids. CDR3 in DNA: TGTGCCTCTAGGAGGCGGCGGGAGTCCTACGAGCAGTACTTC. Protein product: CASRRRRESYEQYF.

About this clonotype: A clone one base away is much larger, so this may be a read error. The V and J genes are TRBV7-9 and TRBJ1-1, with D hard to call. The ends were cut back, 3 bases at V and 6 bases at J, with 11 bases in the middle. The CDR3 has 13 amino acids. Germline V gene data show CDR1 as SEHNR and CDR2 as FQNEAQ (reference sequence). CDR3 sequence reads: CASSFGQAAEAFF. In DNA form, the CDR3 reads TGTGCCAGCAGCTTCGGCCAAGCAGCTGAAGCTTTCTTT. Using reference TRBV7-9 and TRBJ1-1 for the parts outside the CDR3, the full variable domain is DTGVSQNPRHKITKRGQNVTFRCDPISEHNRLYWYRQTLGQGPEFLTYFQNEAQLEKSRLLSDRFSAERPKGSFSTLEIQRTEQGDSAMYLCASSFGQAAEAFFGQGTRLTVV.

This clonotype was counted ten times or more. This chain joins TRBV30 and TRBJ2-1; D gene unclear. Germline V gene data show CDR1 as GTSNPN and CDR2 as SVGIG (reference sequence). The V and J ends lost 1 base and 6 bases respectively, with 4 bases between them. The CDR3 has 11 residues. The DNA for the CDR3 is TGTGCCTGGAGTGACCTCAATGAGCAGTTCTTC. It translates to CAWSDLNEQFF.

This clonotype was recorded many times. The chain uses TRBV30 and TRBJ2-7; 8 nucleotides align to TRBD2. The trim removed 2 bases at V and 2 bases at J, leaving 2 bases unmatched. CDR1 and CDR2 from the germline V gene are GTSNPN and SVGIG (reference sequence). The CDR3 has 13 residues. This chain's CDR3 is CAWSKGLAYEQYF. For the CDR3, the DNA is TGTGCCTGGAGTAAGGGACTAGCCTACGAGCAGTACTTC.

This clonotype came up many times. The chain recombines TRBV6-7 with TRBJ1-2; D unresolved. TRBV6-7 is placed among ORFs of uncertain function. The CDR3 totals 15 residues. Deletions cut 5 bases from V and 2 bases from J, with 15 bases between. The CDR3 DNA follows: TGTGCCAGCAGTCTCCGGACGGATAACAACTATGGCTACACCTTC. Protein: CASSLRTDNNYGYTF.